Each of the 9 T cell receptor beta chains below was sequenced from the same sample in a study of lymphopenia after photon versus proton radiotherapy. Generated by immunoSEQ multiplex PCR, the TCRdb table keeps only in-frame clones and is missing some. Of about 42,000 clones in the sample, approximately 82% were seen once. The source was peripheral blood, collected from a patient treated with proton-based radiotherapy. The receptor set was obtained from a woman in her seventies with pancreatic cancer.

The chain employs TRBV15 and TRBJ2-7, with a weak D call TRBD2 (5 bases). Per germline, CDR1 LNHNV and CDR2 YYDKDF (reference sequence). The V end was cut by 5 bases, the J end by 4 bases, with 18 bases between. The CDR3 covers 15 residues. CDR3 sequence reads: CATSVAYGITYEQYF. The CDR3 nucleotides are TGTGCCACCAGCGTAGCGTACGGCATTACTTACGAGCAGTACTTC.

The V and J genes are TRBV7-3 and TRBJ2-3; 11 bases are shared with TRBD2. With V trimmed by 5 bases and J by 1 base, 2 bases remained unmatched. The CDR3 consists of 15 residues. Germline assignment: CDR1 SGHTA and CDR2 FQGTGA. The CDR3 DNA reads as TGTGCCAGCAGCAAACTAGCGGGGGGCACAGATACGCAGTATTTT. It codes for CASSKLAGGTDTQYF.

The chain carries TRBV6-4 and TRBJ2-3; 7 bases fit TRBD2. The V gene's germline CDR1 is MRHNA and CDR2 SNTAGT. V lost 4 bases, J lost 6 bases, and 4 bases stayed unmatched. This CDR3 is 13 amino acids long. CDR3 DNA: TGTGCCAGCAGTGCGGAACTAGCGGATACGCAGTATTTT. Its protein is CASSAELADTQYF.

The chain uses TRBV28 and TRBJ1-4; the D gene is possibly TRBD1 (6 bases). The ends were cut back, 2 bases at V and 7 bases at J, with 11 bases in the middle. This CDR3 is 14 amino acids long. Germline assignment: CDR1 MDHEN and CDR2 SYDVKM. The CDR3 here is CASSLGGLGEKLFF. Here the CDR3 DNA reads TGTGCCAGCAGTTTAGGGGGGCTTGGTGAAAAACTGTTTTTT.

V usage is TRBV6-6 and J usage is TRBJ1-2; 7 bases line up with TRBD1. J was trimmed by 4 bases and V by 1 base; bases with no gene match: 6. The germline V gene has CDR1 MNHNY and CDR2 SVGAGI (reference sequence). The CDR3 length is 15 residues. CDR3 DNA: TGTGCCAGCAGTTACTTCAAACAGGGGAGCTATGGCTACACCTTC. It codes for CASSYFKQGSYGYTF.

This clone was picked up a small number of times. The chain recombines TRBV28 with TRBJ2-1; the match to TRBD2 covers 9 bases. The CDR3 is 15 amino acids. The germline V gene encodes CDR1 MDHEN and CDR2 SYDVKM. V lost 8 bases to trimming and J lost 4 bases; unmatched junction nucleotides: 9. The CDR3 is CASREASGEYNEQFF. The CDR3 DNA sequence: TGTGCCAGCCGTGAGGCTAGCGGGGAGTACAATGAGCAGTTCTTC.

CDR3 sequence: CAWDLGGKTQYF. DNA for the CDR3: TGTGCCTGGGACCTAGGCGGGAAGACCCAGTACTTC. The gene calls are TRBV30 and TRBJ2-5; maybe TRBD2 (6 bases). With 5 bases removed from V and 6 bases from J, the gap between germline ends came to 13 bases. This CDR3 comprises 12 residues. The germline V gene encodes CDR1 GTSNPN and CDR2 SVGIG (reference sequence).

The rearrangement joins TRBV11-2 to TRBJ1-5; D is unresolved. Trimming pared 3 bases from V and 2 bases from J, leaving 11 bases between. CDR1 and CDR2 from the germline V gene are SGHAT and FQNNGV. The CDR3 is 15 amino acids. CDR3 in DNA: TGTGCCAGCAGCTTTCGGGGATACGGCAATCAGCCCCAGCATTTT. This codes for CASSFRGYGNQPQHF.

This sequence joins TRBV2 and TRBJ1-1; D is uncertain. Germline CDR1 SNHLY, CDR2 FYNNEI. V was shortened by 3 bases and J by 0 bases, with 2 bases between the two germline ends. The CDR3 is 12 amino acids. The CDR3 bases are TGTGCCAGCAGTGACTTGAACACTGAAGCTTTCTTT. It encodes CASSDLNTEAFF. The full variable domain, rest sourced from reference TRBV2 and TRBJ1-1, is EPEVTQTPSHQVTQMGQEVILRCVPISNHLYFYWYRQILGQKVEFLVSFYNNEISEKSEIFDDQFSVERPDGSNFTLKIRSTKLEDSAMYFCASSDLNTEAFFGQGTRLTVV.